Below, one T cell receptor beta chain is given with its context. This clonotype was seen a few times. The antigen it binds to is not known. No base quality information exists; no much larger clone differs at one position. This sample was included in a study of T cells in Graves' hyperthyroidism and ophthalmopathy (dated by TCRdb to about 2019). Regarding the complete study: Peripheral blood samples were taken at initial diagnosis, before any treatment was given. To identify distinguishing TCR V-J signatures, a discovery cohort of around 98 patients was used, comprising fewer than 45 with Graves' ophthalmopathy and around 60 with stable Graves' hyperthyroidism. In addition, the study compared T-cell repertoires in thyroid tissue and in blood from five to seven Graves' hyperthyroidism patients. Whether ophthalmopathy could be predicted prospectively was tested in an independent validation cohort made up of approximately 19 hyperthyroidism patients plus 17 patients who later progressed to ophthalmopathy. After sampling, hyperthyroidism patients received methimazole starting at 30 mg daily, and ophthalmopathy patients received high-dose intravenous methylprednisolone. The 100 or so discovery patients were divided at random into training and test sets in a 7:3 ratio. The paper describes TCR Vbeta CDR3 sequencing of 120 to 150 peripheral blood samples, made up of roughly 45 ophthalmopathy patients, more than 70 hyperthyroidism patients and 17 progressor patients. General conclusions and limits of the study: Most expanded thyroid clonotypes (frequency above 0.001) were also detected in blood, a finding suggesting that blood repertoires may reflect thyroid immune responses. A model built on a 13 V-J signature distinguished ophthalmopathy from stable hyperthyroidism, reaching about 89% sensitivity and 81.08% specificity in cross-validation and 80%/75% in testing. Sample size was not statistically predetermined, and investigators were not blinded to group allocation. In validation, the model predicted progression to ophthalmopathy with over 65% sensitivity and about 72% specificity, a median of around six months before onset.

V is trimmed back by 4 bases and J by 3 bases, and the junction contains 8 bases that no gene match accounts for. From the cysteine through the phenylalanine, the CDR3 covers 18 amino acids. CDR3 DNA is the only sequence kept; it has 54 bases, read in frame from the first base. According to the germline V gene (reference sequence), CDR1 reads PRHDT and CDR2 reads FYEKMQ. Hyperthyroidism patients were newly diagnosed, had a disease duration of under 2 months, and were aged 18 to 65 years. Any patient with an uncontrolled infection, another autoimmune disease, pregnancy or lactation was excluded. Clinical symptoms, serum thyroxine and TRAb, thyroid ultrasound, and orbital computed tomography formed the basis for the diagnoses. Blood from progressor patients was drawn when they were first diagnosed with hyperthyroidism, before any ophthalmopathy symptoms appeared. PBMCs were isolated from approximately 10 ml of fresh peripheral blood by Ficoll-Paque density gradient centrifugation. Progressor patients were defined as those initially diagnosed with Graves' hyperthyroidism in whom ophthalmopathy developed during follow-up. Total RNA was extracted using Trizol reagent, and RNA quality was assessed on an Agilent 2100 Bioanalyzer.

The TCR beta CDR3 regions were amplified from RNA transcripts. The TCR CDR3 was subjected to a first round of RT-PCR using the HTBI primer set and the Qiagen OneStep RT-PCR kit. Libraries were constructed in a second round of multiplex PCR, after which size selection and purification were carried out. Sequencing of the libraries was done on an Illumina HiSeq2000 using paired-end 100 bp reads. The authors processed their data as follows. SOAPnuke was used to process the raw data, with reads discarded if the reads contained adapters or uncalled bases, had a mean Phred below 15, or lacked an exact constant-primer or identifier match. COPE v1.2.5 was used to merge the high-quality paired reads, and each unique nucleotide sequence was defined as a clonotype. MiTCR v1.1 was used to align the clonotypes against IMGT TRBV, TRBD and TRBJ reference segments. Only V-J combinations with frequency above 0.0001, covering approximately 99% of repertoires, were analysed. A TCS score was defined as the ratio between F50 (clonal expansion) and ExV (chaos), using BLOSUM62-based TCRdist between CDR3 peptides within each V-J. Welch's t-statistics and random forest reduced just over 500 V-J features to 10 to 15, which were used in a naive Bayes classifier (R e1071). TCRdb passed the public sequencing reads through fastp at Q25 and MiXCR, retaining productive beta sequences. All rows with the same CDR3 protein become a single entry with the most common DNA and genes. TCRdb's processing, not the authors', yielded these V and J calls. The sample data list approximately 720,000 distinct CDR3 sequences, and under 20% of these were observed just once. Roughly a sixth of the sample rests with the top ten.

The rearrangement combines TRBV13 with TRBJ2-5; 16 bases in between match TRBD2. This clonotype originated in a woman between 45 and 60 years old with Graves' hyperthyroidism that later progressed to Graves' ophthalmopathy. Sequences were obtained from blood. CDR3 loop: CASSSPGTSGGAEETQYF. The nucleotides are TGTGCCAGCAGCTCCCCCGGGACTAGCGGGGGGGCCGAAGAGACCCAGTACTTC.